The text below deals with one TCR beta chain. Its antigen is not yet known. There are no base qualities to consult, and no much larger clone falls within one base. According to the germline V gene (reference sequence), CDR1 reads LNHDA and CDR2 reads SQIVND. From the cysteine through the phenylalanine, the CDR3 covers 14 amino acids. Only the CDR3 part of the read is kept: 42 bases, read in frame from the first base. Cut back by 8 bases and 0 bases, the V and J ends lie 11 bases apart. This sample was taken from a study of cytomegalovirus exposure and HLA in healthy donors (dated by TCRdb to between 2016 and 2019). Regarding the research as a whole: According to a later analysis, one platform produced both the roughly 110 validation repertoires and the 670 or so repertoires of the first cohort. Along with the roughly 670-subject first cohort, a separate validation cohort of 120 different subjects was used. The aim of the study was to test whether cataloging public T cell receptors could identify signatures of past pathogen exposure. To predict cytomegalovirus infection status, the study combined high-throughput TCR immunosequencing, statistical association of individual TCRs with disease status, and machine learning.

Separate from the approximately 700-subject first cohort, the validation cohort of around 130 subjects was the group to which the donors belonged. Study-level results and caveats: Across donors, most TCR sequences were observed very rarely, whereas some public TCRs were present in many individuals. In vitro tests confirmed that a few of the cytomegalovirus-associated TCR beta chains recognize cytomegalovirus antigens. The authors suggested that the approach could potentially be extended to other disease states and immunological phenotypes. A later analysis lacked HLA typing for the validation cohort, so it scored co-occurrence in that cohort across all 120 or so repertoires. Subsequent analysis determined that TCRs grouped into clusters in the first cohort also showed a tendency toward co-occurrence across the approximately 120 validation repertoires, and 85% to 95% of cluster scores exceeded 0. The classifier was reported to diagnose cytomegalovirus status with high specificity and sensitivity in both the original cohort and the validation cohort. The study listed around 160 TCR beta chains as associated with cytomegalovirus.

Library creation used the immunoSEQ multiplex PCR assay. In the original analysis: To diagnose cytomegalovirus status from the catalog of TCR beta chain sequences, a statistical classification framework was built. Here the immuneACCESS table is served through TCRdb, limited to in-frame sequences with V and J called. Missing clones are a known gap in these copies; in checked studies unresolved V genes cover under half, and the rest lacks a known reason. V, J and clone size reflect that table, while D and trimming were determined from the DNA. The sample yields 200,000 to 250,000 clones; over 80% were counted once. Jointly, the top ten make up roughly an eighth of the sample.

The receptor's source is a woman younger than 45 in good health and CMV-seropositive. The rearrangement combines TRBV19 with TRBJ1-3; TRBD1 is perhaps the D gene, given 5 matching bases. What was sequenced was PBMCs. DNA sequence: TGTGCCAGTCGGGTGGGGACCTCTGGAAACACCATATATTTT. Its product reads: CASRVGTSGNTIYF. The reference TRBV19 and TRBJ1-3 proteins fill in what lies around the CDR3, so the full variable domain reads DGGITQSPKYLFRKEGQNVTLSCEQNLNHDAMYWYRQDPGQGLRLIYYSQIVNDFQKGDIAEGYSVSREKKESFPLTVTSAQKNPTAFYLCASRVGTSGNTIYFGEGSWLTVV.